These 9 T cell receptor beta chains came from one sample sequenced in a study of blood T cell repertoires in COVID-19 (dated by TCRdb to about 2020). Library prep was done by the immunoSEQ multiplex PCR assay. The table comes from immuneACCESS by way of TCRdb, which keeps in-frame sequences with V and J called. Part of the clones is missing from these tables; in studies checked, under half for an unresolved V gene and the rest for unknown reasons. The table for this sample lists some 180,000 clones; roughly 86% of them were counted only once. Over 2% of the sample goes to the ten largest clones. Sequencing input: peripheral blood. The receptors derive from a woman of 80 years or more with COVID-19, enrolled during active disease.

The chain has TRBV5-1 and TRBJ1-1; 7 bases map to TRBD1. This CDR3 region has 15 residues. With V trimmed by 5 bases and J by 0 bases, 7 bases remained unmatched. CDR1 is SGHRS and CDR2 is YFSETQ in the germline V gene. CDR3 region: CASRTGGQLNTEAFF. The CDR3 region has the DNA TGCGCCAGCAGGACCGGGGGACAGTTGAACACTGAAGCTTTCTTT.

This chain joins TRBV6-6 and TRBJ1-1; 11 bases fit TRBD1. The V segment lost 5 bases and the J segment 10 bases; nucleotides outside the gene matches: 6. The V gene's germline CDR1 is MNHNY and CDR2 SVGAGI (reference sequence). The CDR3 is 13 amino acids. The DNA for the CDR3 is TGTGCCAGCAGTCCTGGGACAGGGGGTCGAGCTTTCTTT. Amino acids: CASSPGTGGRAFF.

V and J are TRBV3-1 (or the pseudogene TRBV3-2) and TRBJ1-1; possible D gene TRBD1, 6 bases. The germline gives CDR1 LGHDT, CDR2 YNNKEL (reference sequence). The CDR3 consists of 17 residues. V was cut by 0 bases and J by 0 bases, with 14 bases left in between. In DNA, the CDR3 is TGTGCCAGCAGCCAAGATCCGGGGGGGCTTTTGAACACTGAAGCTTTCTTT. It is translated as CASSQDPGGLLNTEAFF.

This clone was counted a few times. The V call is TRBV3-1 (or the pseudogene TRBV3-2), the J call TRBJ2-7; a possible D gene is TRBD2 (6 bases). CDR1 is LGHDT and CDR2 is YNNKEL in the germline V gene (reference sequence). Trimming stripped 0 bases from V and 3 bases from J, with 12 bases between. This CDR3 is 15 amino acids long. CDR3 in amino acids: CASSQDNSGYYEQYF. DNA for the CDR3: TGTGCCAGCAGCCAAGATAATAGCGGATACTACGAGCAGTACTTC.

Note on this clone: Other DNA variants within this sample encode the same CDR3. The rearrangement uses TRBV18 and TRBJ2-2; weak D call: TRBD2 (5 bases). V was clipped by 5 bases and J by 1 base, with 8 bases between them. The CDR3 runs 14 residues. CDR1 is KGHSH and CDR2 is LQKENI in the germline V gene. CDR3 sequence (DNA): TGTGCCAGCTCAGCAGGAGGGAACACCGGGGAGCTGTTTTTT. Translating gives CASSAGGNTGELFF.

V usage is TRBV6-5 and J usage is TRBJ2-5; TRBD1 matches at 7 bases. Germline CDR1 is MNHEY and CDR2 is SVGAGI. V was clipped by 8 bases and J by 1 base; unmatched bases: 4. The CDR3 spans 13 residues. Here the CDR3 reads CASSGTVQETQYF. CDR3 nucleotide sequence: TGTGCCAGCTCCGGGACAGTCCAAGAGACCCAGTACTTC.

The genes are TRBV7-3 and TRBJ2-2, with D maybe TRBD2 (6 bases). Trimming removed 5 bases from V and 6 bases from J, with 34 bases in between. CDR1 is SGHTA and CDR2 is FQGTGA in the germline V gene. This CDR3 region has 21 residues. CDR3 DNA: TGTGCCAGCAGCCGTTTAGGGACTCCGCCCTGCAGGGCCAAAAGGCCCGGGGAGCTGTTTTTT. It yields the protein CASSRLGTPPCRAKRPGELFF. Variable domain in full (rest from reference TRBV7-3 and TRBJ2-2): GAGVSQTPSNKVTEKGKYVELRCDPISGHTALYWYRQSLGQGPEFLIYFQGTGAADDSGLPNDRFFAVRPEGSVSTLKIQRTERGDSAVYLCASSRLGTPPCRAKRPGELFFGEGSRLTVL.

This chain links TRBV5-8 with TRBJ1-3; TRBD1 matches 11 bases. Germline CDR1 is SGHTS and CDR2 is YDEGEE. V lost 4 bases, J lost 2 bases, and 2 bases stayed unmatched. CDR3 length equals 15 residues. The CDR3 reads CASSPDRGPGNTIYF. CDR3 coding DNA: TGTGCCAGCAGCCCGGACAGGGGGCCTGGAAACACCATATATTTT.

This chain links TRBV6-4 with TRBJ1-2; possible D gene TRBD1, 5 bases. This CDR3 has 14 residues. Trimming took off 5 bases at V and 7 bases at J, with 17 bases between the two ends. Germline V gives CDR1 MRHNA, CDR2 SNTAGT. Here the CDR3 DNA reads TGTGCCAGCAGTCGGCCCCAGGGCAGGGCTGGCTACACCTTC. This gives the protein CASSRPQGRAGYTF.